This is a list of T cell receptor beta chains from one sample in a study of blood T cell repertoires in COVID-19. Only in-frame clones appear in the TCRdb table, and some are missing; sequencing was by immunoSEQ multiplex PCR. Here the sample spans 160,000 or so clones, around 86% being singletons. The sample taken for sequencing was peripheral blood. The receptor source for this set is a man between 65 and 80 years old who had recovered from COVID-19. Both conserved end residues are part of each CDR3. A D gene is named only where the DNA matches it firmly. For some rows the clone size is stated as once, few or many, or as a class when expanded; others skip it.

CDR3aa,CDR3nt,abundance,v_gene,j_gene,d_gene
CASSLTRVDTQYF,TGTGCCAGCAGTTTGACTAGGGTTGATACGCAGTATTTT,.,TRBV27,TRBJ2-3,.
CASTGQGFGNTIYF,TGTGCCAGCACCGGACAGGGTTTCGGAAACACCATATATTTT,.,TRBV6-5,TRBJ1-3,TRBD1
CASTRQHQETQYF,TGTGCCAGCACGCGGCAGCATCAAGAGACCCAGTACTTC,.,TRBV28,TRBJ2-5,.
CASSQEGVGNTIYF,TGTGCCAGCAGCCAAGAAGGGGTTGGAAACACCATATATTTT,.,TRBV3-1/TRBV3-2,TRBJ1-3,.
CASSAGTSGSTDTQYF,TGTGCCAGCAGCGCCGGGACTAGCGGTAGCACAGATACGCAGTATTTT,once,TRBV9,TRBJ2-3,TRBD2
CASSQDPRAGNEQFF,TGCGCCAGCAGCCAAGACCCGAGGGCGGGCAATGAGCAGTTCTTC,.,TRBV4-1,TRBJ2-1,.
CAWSGGTSYEQYF,TGTGCCTGGAGTGGGGGGACATCCTACGAGCAGTACTTC,.,TRBV30,TRBJ2-7,.
CASSSGTGRETQYF,TGCGCCAGCAGCTCGGGGACAGGCCGAGAGACCCAGTACTTC,medium-sized,TRBV5-1,TRBJ2-5,TRBD1
CASSLGLMRETQYF,TGTGCCAGCAGCTTAGGCCTGATGAGAGAGACCCAGTACTTC,.,TRBV7-8,TRBJ2-5,.
CARSLGGQELEQYF,TGTGCCAGAAGCTTAGGGGGGCAGGAGTTGGAGCAGTACTTC,.,TRBV7-5,TRBJ2-7,.
CASSVGASDMVDTQYF,TGTGCCAGCAGCGTAGGGGCTAGCGACATGGTAGATACGCAGTATTTT,once,TRBV9,TRBJ2-3,.
CASRSDSPLHF,TGTGCCAGCAGGTCGGATTCACCCCTCCACTTT,.,TRBV28,TRBJ1-6,.
CASSQMGQALNTEAFF,TGCGCCAGCAGCCAAATGGGACAGGCTCTGAACACTGAAGCTTTCTTT,.,TRBV4-1,TRBJ1-1,TRBD1
CATSRGTGWDTEAFF,TGTGCCACCAGCAGAGGGACAGGATGGGACACTGAAGCTTTCTTT,.,TRBV15,TRBJ1-1,TRBD1
CASSFTGTGGFRSYNEQFF,TGCGCCAGCAGCTTCACCGGGACAGGGGGCTTTAGGTCCTACAATGAGCAGTTCTTC,.,TRBV5-1,TRBJ2-1,TRBD1
CASSSGLGGPQETQYF,TGTGCCAGCAGCTCGGGACTAGGGGGACCCCAAGAGACCCAGTACTTC,.,TRBV7-8,TRBJ2-5,TRBD2
CASSQEFLVINNEQFF,TGTGCCAGCAGCCAAGAGTTTCTAGTGATTAACAATGAGCAGTTCTTC,.,TRBV14,TRBJ2-1,.
CASSEGGAAKNIQYF,TGTGCCAGCAGTGAAGGGGGCGCGGCCAAAAACATTCAGTACTTC,.,TRBV2,TRBJ2-4,.
CASSELDTQYF,TGCGCCAGCAGTGAGCTAGATACGCAGTATTTT,.,TRBV10-1,TRBJ2-3,.
CAWSRLAGVTGELFF,TGTGCCTGGAGTCGGTTAGCGGGAGTCACCGGGGAGCTGTTTTTT,few,TRBV30,TRBJ2-2,TRBD2
CATSRDLTSGTLKGTDTQYF,TGTGCCACCAGCAGAGATTTGACTAGCGGGACTTTAAAAGGGACAGATACGCAGTATTTT,.,TRBV15,TRBJ2-3,TRBD2
CASSLSRTSGSNEQFF,TGTGCCAGCAGCTTGAGTAGGACTAGCGGGAGTAATGAGCAGTTCTTC,.,TRBV5-8,TRBJ2-1,TRBD2
CASTFGDSYEQYF,TGCGCCAGCACGTTCGGAGACTCCTACGAGCAGTACTTC,.,TRBV5-1,TRBJ2-7,.
CSASEGLDEKLFF,TGCAGTGCTAGTGAGGGGCTGGATGAAAAACTGTTTTTT,.,TRBV20-1,TRBJ1-4,.
CASNRDREIQPQHF,TGTGCCAGTAACCGGGACAGGGAGATTCAGCCCCAGCATTTT,.,TRBV19,TRBJ1-5,TRBD1
CASSAQGSGSTEAFF,TGTGCCAGCAGCGCGCAGGGATCCGGCAGCACTGAAGCTTTCTTT,.,TRBV9,TRBJ1-1,.
CASSPLAGHSEEQYF,TGTGCCAGCTCACCACTAGCGGGACATTCAGAAGAGCAGTACTTC,.,TRBV18,TRBJ2-7,TRBD2
CASSESMTGGGYTF,TGTGCCAGCAGTGAAAGCATGACGGGGGGCGGCTACACCTTC,.,TRBV6-1,TRBJ1-2,.
CASSQTLAGVLTDTQYF,TGTGCCAGCAGCCAAACCTTAGCGGGAGTTCTTACAGATACGCAGTATTTT,.,TRBV5-4,TRBJ2-3,TRBD2